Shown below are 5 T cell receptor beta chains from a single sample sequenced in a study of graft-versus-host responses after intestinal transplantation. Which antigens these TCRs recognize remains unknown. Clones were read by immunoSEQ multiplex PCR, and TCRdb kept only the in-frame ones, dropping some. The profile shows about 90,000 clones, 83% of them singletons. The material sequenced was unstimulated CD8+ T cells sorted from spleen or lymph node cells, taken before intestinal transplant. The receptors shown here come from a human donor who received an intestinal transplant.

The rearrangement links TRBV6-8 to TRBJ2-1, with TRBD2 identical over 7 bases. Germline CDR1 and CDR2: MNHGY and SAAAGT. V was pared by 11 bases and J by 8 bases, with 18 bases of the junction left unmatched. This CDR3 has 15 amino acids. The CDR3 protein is CAPLPRWTSAHEQFF. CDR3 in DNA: TGTGCCCCATTACCCCGTTGGACTAGTGCGCATGAGCAGTTCTTC.

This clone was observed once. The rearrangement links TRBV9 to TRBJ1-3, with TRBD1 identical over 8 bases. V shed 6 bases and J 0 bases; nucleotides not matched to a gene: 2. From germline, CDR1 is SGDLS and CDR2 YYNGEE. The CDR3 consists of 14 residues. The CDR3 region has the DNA TGTGCCAGCAAAGGGACAGGCTCTGGAAACACCATATATTTT. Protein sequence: CASKGTGSGNTIYF.

The CDR3 sequence is CAGKGLAAYEQYF. The DNA of the CDR3 is TGTGCCGGAAAGGGACTAGCGGCCTACGAGCAGTACTTC. The V call is TRBV2, the J call TRBJ2-7; 11 bases fit TRBD2. The germline gives CDR1 SNHLY, CDR2 FYNNEI. Trimming removed 11 bases from V and 2 bases from J; junction bases left unmatched: 5. The CDR3 sequence is 13 residues long. The variable domain in full, completed from reference TRBV2 and TRBJ2-7, reads EPEVTQTPSHQVTQMGQEVILRCVPISNHLYFYWYRQILGQKVEFLVSFYNNEISEKSEIFDDQFSVERPDGSNFTLKIRSTKLEDSAMYFCAGKGLAAYEQYFGPGTRLTVT.

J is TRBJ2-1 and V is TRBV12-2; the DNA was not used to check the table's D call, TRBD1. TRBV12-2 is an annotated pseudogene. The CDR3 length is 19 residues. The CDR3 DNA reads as TGTGCAAGTCGCTTCCAGGGAAATCTAGGGACAGGGAGGAACAATGAGCAGTTCTTC. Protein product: CASRFQGNLGTGRNNEQFF.

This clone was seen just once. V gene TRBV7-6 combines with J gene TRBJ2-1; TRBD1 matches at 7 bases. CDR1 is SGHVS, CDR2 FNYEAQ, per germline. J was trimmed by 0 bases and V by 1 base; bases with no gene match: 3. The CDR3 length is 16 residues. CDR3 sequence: CASSLDRGLSYNEQFF. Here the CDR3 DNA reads TGTGCCAGCAGCTTAGACAGGGGCCTCTCCTACAATGAGCAGTTCTTC.